This T cell receptor beta chain appears in the sequencing data of a study of shared clonotypes between healthy human individuals. Study-wide background: Participating donors consisted of a couple of women and a few men aged 18 to 49.

The CDR3 is 15 residues long. V lost 1 base to trimming and J lost 3 bases; unmatched junction nucleotides: 6. Per the germline V gene, CDR1 is SGHTA and CDR2 is FQGNSA. The deep-level immunoSEQ assay was used. Generated by immunoSEQ multiplex PCR, the TCRdb table keeps only in-frame clones and is missing some. This sample has a few hundred thousand clones, with 79% found just once. Study donors comprised healthy, HIV-negative adults devoid of recent acute infection or vaccination. Genomic DNA for unsorted samples, which was extracted with the QIAamp DNA Blood Mini kit, came from some 100 million PBMCs.

The clonotype originates from a woman aged 40-49 years in good health. Some clones in this sample may be carry-over from other donors' samples. The V and J genes are TRBV7-2 and TRBJ2-7; 7 bases map to TRBD1. Sequencing was done on a sample of PBMCs. CDR3 DNA: TGTGCCAGCAGCTTAGGTGGGCAGGGGGTCTACGAGCAGTACTTC. This gives the protein CASSLGGQGVYEQYF.